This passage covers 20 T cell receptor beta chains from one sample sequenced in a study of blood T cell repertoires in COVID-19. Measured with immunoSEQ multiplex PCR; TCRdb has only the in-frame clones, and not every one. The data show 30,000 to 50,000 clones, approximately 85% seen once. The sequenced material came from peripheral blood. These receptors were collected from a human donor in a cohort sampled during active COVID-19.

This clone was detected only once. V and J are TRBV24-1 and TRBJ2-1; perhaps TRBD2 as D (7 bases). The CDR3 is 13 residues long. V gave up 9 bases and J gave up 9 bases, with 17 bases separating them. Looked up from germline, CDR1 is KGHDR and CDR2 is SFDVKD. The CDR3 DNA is TGTGCCACCTCCCCCGGGGGAGGGGGTGAGCAGTTCTTC. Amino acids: CATSPGGGGEQFF.

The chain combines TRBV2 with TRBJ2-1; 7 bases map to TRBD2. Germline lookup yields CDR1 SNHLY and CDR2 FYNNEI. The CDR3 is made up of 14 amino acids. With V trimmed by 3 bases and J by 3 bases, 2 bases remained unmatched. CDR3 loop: CASSDQRGYNEQFF. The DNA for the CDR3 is TGTGCCAGCAGTGACCAGCGGGGCTACAATGAGCAGTTCTTC.

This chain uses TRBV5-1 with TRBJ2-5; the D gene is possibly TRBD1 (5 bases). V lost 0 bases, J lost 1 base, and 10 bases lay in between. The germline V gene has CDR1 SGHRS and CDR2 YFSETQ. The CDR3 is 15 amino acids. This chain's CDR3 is CASSLAATAQETQYF. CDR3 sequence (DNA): TGCGCCAGCAGCTTGGCCGCGACAGCCCAAGAGACCCAGTACTTC.

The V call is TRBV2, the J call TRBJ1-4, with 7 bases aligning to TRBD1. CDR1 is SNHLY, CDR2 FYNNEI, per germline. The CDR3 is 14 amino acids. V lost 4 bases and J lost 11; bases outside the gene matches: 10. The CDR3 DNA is TGTGCCAGCAGTGCGGACAGGCAGACGGAGAAACTGTTTTTT. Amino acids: CASSADRQTEKLFF.

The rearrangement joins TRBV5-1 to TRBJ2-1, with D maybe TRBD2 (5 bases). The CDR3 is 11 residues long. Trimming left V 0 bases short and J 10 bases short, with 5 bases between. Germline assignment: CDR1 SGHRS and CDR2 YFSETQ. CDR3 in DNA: TGCGCCAGCAGCTTGGAGCGGGAGCAGTTCTTC. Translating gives CASSLEREQFF.

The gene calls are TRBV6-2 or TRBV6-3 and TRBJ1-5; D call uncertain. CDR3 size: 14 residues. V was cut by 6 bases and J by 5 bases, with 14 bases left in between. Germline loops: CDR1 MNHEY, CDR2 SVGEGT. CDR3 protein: CASSDVNIDQPQHF. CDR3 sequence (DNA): TGTGCCAGCAGCGATGTCAACATTGATCAGCCCCAGCATTTT.

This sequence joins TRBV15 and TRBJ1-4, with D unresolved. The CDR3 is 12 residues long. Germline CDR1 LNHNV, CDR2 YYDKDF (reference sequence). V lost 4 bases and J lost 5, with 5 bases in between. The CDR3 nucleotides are TGTGCCACCAGCAAAGCCAATGAAAAACTGTTTTTT. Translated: CATSKANEKLFF.

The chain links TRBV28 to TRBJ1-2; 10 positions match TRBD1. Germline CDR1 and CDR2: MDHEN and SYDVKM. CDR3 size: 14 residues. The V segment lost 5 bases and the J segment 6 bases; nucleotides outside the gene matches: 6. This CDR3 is CASSETGGSDGYTF. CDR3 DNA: TGTGCCAGCAGTGAGACAGGGGGCTCGGATGGCTACACCTTC.

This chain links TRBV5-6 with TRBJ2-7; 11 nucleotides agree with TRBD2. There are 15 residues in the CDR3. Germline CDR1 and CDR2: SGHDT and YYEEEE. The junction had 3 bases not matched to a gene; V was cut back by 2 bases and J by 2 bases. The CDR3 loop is CASSLLAGETYEQYF. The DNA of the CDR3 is TGTGCCAGCAGCTTACTAGCGGGAGAAACCTACGAGCAGTACTTC. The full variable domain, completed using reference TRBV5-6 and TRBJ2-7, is DAGVTQSPTHLIKTRGQQVTLRCSPKSGHDTVSWYQQALGQGPQFIFQYYEEEERQRGNFPDRFSGHQFPNYSSELNVNALLLGDSALYLCASSLLAGETYEQYFGPGTRLTVT.

As DNA, the CDR3 is TGTGCCAGCAAGCGCGACGAACCAACCTACGAGCAGTACTTC. This sequence encodes CASKRDEPTYEQYF. The V call is TRBV27, the J call TRBJ2-7, with D unresolved. V lost 7 bases and J lost 2, with 15 bases in between. Germline V gene data show CDR1 as MNHEY and CDR2 as SMNVEV (reference sequence). This CDR3 region has 14 residues.

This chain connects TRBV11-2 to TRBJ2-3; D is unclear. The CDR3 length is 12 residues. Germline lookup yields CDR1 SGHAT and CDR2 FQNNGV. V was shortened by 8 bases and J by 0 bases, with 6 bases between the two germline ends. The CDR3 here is CASLQSTDTQYF. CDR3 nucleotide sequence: TGTGCCAGCCTCCAGAGCACAGATACGCAGTATTTT.

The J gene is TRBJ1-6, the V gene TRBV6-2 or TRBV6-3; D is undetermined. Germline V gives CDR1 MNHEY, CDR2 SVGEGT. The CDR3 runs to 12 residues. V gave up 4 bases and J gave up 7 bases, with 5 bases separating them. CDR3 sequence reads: CASSSLNSPLHF. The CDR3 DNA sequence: TGTGCCAGCAGTTCCCTGAATTCACCCCTCCACTTT.

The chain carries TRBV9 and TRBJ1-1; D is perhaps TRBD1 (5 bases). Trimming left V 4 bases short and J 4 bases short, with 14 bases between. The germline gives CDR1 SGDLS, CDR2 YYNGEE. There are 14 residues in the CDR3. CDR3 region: CASSRGVGGTEAFF. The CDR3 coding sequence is TGTGCCAGCAGCCGCGGGGTGGGGGGCACTGAAGCTTTCTTT. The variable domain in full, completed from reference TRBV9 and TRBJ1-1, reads DSGVTQTPKHLITATGQRVTLRCSPRSGDLSVYWYQQSLDQGLQFLIQYYNGEERAKGNILERFSAQQFPDLHSELNLSSLELGDSALYFCASSRGVGGTEAFFGQGTRLTVV.

CDR3: CASSDDREGSNYGYTF. The CDR3 DNA reads as TGTGCCAGCAGTGACGACAGGGAAGGGTCCAACTATGGCTACACCTTC. The J gene is TRBJ1-2, the V gene TRBV2; 7 bases agree with TRBD1. The ends lost 3 bases at V and 2 bases at J; junction bases unmatched: 9. The germline CDR1 and CDR2 sequences are SNHLY and FYNNEI. The CDR3 sequence is 16 residues long.

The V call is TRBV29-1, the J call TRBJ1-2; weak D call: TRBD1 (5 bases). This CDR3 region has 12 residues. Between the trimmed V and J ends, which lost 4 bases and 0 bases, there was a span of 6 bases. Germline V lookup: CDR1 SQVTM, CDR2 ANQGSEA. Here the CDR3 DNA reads TGCAGCGTTGGACAGACTAACTATGGCTACACCTTC. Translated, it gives CSVGQTNYGYTF.

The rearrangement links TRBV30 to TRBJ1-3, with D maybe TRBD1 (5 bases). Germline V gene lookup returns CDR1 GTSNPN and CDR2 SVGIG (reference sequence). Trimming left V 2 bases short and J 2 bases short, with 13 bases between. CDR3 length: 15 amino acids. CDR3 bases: TGTGCCTGGAGTCTCGTGGCGGGGGCTGGAAACACCATATATTTT. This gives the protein CAWSLVAGAGNTIYF.

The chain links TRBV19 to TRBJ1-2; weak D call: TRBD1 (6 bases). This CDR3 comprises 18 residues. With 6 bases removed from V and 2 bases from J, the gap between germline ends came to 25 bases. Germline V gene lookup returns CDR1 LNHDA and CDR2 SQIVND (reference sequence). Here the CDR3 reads CASRSGRTQGSPNYGYTF. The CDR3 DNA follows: TGTGCCAGTAGATCGGGCAGGACTCAGGGGAGTCCGAACTATGGCTACACCTTC.

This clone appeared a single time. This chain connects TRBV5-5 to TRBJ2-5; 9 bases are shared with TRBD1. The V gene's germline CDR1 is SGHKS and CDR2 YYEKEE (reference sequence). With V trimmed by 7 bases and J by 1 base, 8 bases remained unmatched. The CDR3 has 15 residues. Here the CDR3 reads CASRSDRGIQETQYF. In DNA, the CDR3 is TGTGCCAGCCGCTCGGACAGGGGAATCCAAGAGACCCAGTACTTC.

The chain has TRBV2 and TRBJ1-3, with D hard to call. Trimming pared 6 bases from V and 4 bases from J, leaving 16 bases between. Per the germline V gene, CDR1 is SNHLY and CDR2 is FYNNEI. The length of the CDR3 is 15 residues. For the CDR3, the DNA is TGTGCCAGCAGACATCAGGCCCCCGGAGGAAACACCATATATTTT. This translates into CASRHQAPGGNTIYF.

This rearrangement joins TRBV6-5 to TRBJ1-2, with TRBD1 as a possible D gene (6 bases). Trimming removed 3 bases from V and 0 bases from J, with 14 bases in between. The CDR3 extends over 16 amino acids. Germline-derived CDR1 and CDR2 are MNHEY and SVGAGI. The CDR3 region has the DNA TGTGCCAGCAGTTATGGGCCAGGGGTGGCTAACTATGGCTACACCTTC. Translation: CASSYGPGVANYGYTF.